Listed here are 20 T cell receptor beta chains from one sample, sequenced in a study of blood T cell repertoires in COVID-19. Sequenced by immunoSEQ multiplex PCR; TCRdb stores in-frame clones only, minus some. The repertoire includes approximately 250,000 clones, 75% to 90% of them detected once, and 2.5% to 4% sits in the top ten. What was sequenced was PBMCs or T cells enriched from blood (not recorded which). The receptor set was obtained from a woman aged 40 to 50 who had been exposed to COVID-19.

The V gene is TRBV4-1, the J gene TRBJ1-2, with 9 positions matching TRBD1. V lost 1 base to trimming and J lost 2 bases; unmatched junction nucleotides: 2. Germline lookup yields CDR1 MGHRA and CDR2 YSYEKL. The CDR3 extends over 15 amino acids. The CDR3 protein is CASSQVDRGNYGYTF. CDR3 in DNA: TGCGCCAGCAGCCAAGTAGACAGGGGGAACTATGGCTACACCTTC.

For the CDR3, the DNA is TGTGCCAGCGCGGATGGGGGGGCCAACGTCCTGACTTTC. Encoded protein: CASADGGANVLTF. The chain has TRBV5-6 and TRBJ2-6, with D uncertain. The CDR3 contains 13 residues. Germline CDR1 is SGHDT and CDR2 is YYEEEE. V lost 7 bases to trimming and J lost 4 bases, with 9 bases between them.

A single count supports this clone. V is TRBV18 and J is TRBJ1-2; D is ambiguous. CDR3 length equals 14 residues. Germline assignment: CDR1 KGHSH and CDR2 LQKENI. V was trimmed by 3 bases and J by 2 bases, leaving 10 bases between them. As DNA, the CDR3 is TGTGCCAGCTCACCGGTACAGCTCAACTATGGCTACACCTTC. Translating gives CASSPVQLNYGYTF.

In regard to this clone: The junction differs from germline at one of its ends, possibly a read error. This chain connects TRBV5-1 to TRBJ2-3, with TRBD2 matching 8 bases. Germline values: CDR1 SGHRS, CDR2 YFSETQ. The CDR3 sequence is 14 residues long. CDR3: CASSSGGPGDTQYF. The DNA for the CDR3 is TGTGCCAGCAGCTCGGGAGGGCCGGGAGATACGCAGTATTTT.

The rearrangement links TRBV9 to TRBJ2-7; D gene uncertain. Trimming removed 0 bases at V and 6 bases at J, with 16 bases between. Germline CDR1 SGDLS, CDR2 YYNGEE. There are 15 residues in the CDR3. CDR3 protein: CASSVAFTDPPEQYF. DNA for the CDR3: TGTGCCAGCAGCGTAGCTTTCACAGACCCCCCCGAGCAGTACTTC.

This chain connects TRBV9 to TRBJ2-5, with 8 nucleotides matching TRBD2. J lost 5 bases, V lost 0 bases, and 6 bases had no gene match. The germline V gene encodes CDR1 SGDLS and CDR2 YYNGEE. The CDR3 spans 15 residues. Here the CDR3 reads CASSVGTSGEETQYF. CDR3 bases: TGTGCCAGCAGCGTAGGCACTAGCGGAGAGGAGACCCAGTACTTC.

This rearrangement joins TRBV7-3 to TRBJ2-1; D is perhaps TRBD2 (5 bases). CDR3 size: 14 residues. The V and J ends lost 0 bases and 9 bases respectively, with 12 bases between them. Germline V gives CDR1 SGHTA, CDR2 FQGTGA. In DNA form, the CDR3 reads TGTGCCAGCAGCTTAACTGGGGATCGGGGTGAGCAGTTCTTC. Its translation: CASSLTGDRGEQFF.

Turning to this clone: An end of the junction does not agree with germline; a read error may underlie this. The chain uses TRBV12-3 or TRBV12-4 and TRBJ1-3; perhaps TRBD1 as D (5 bases). The CDR3 length is 13 residues. CDR3 nucleotides: TGTGCCAGCAGCCCTAACCGCAGGCCCCCGGGGGACTTT. This encodes CASSPNRRPPGDF.

The V gene is TRBV13, the J gene TRBJ2-2; D is perhaps TRBD2 (7 bases). Trimming stripped 4 bases from V and 4 bases from J, with 22 bases between. The germline V gene encodes CDR1 PRHDT and CDR2 FYEKMQ (reference sequence). The CDR3 length is 18 residues. CDR3 protein: CASSSSPVGGAVTGELFF. The DNA for the CDR3 is TGTGCCAGCAGCTCGTCCCCTGTGGGGGGGGCCGTCACCGGGGAGCTGTTTTTT.

V usage is TRBV7-2 and J usage is TRBJ2-3; TRBD2 aligns across 10 bases. J lost 3 bases, V lost 1 base, and 1 base had no gene match. Germline loops: CDR1 SGHTA, CDR2 FQGNSA. CDR3 length equals 15 residues. CDR3 region: CASSLDSGRTDTQYF. The DNA for the CDR3 is TGTGCCAGCAGCTTAGATAGCGGGAGGACAGATACGCAGTATTTT.

The J gene is TRBJ2-5, the V gene TRBV4-2; 8 bases fit TRBD1. Germline V gives CDR1 LGHNA, CDR2 YNFKEQ. Losses at the gene ends were 1 base for V and 5 bases for J; bases not matched to a gene: 6. The CDR3 spans 15 residues. CDR3 amino acids: CASSQGQGAYETQYF. CDR3 nucleotides: TGTGCCAGCAGCCAAGGGCAGGGGGCTTATGAGACCCAGTACTTC.

The chain uses TRBV3-1 (or the pseudogene TRBV3-2) and TRBJ2-2, with a possible D match to TRBD1 (6 bases). CDR3 length: 13 amino acids. V was cut by 5 bases and J by 5 bases, with 9 bases left in between. Germline values: CDR1 LGHDT, CDR2 YNNKEL (reference sequence). DNA for the CDR3: TGTGCCAGCAGCACAGGGTTAACCGGGGAGCTGTTTTTT. It translates to CASSTGLTGELFF.

CDR3 bases: TGTGCCAGCAGCGCGCCCAGGGGGTCCTATAATTCACCCCTCCACTTT. Translation: CASSAPRGSYNSPLHF. The V and J genes are TRBV21-1 and TRBJ1-6; whether TRBD1, the table's D call, matches the DNA was not checked. TRBV21-1 is described as a pseudogene. The CDR3 contains 16 residues.

The chain links TRBV2 to TRBJ1-6; D is unclear. Trimming cost V 6 bases and J 9 bases, with 12 bases left between them. Germline lookup yields CDR1 SNHLY and CDR2 FYNNEI. The CDR3 contains 13 residues. Here the CDR3 DNA reads TGTGCCAGCAGGACGGAGGTGTTTTCACCCCTCCACTTT. Amino acids: CASRTEVFSPLHF.

This clone was recorded only once. V and J are TRBV4-3 and TRBJ1-1; D possibly corresponds to TRBD1 (6 bases). The V gene's germline CDR1 is LGHNA and CDR2 YSLEER. The germline V and J ends were trimmed by 1 base and 7 bases, with 16 bases remaining between them. This CDR3 is built from 15 residues. CDR3: CASSQGGGGGFEAFF. Written as DNA, the CDR3 is TGCGCCAGCAGCCAAGGAGGAGGGGGAGGGTTTGAAGCTTTCTTT.

The CDR3 nucleotides are TGTGCCAGCAGTGACCACGACAGGGGGGGAAGATTGGAGCAGTTCTTC. Encoded protein: CASSDHDRGGRLEQFF. The V call is TRBV6-1, the J call TRBJ2-1; 9 bases align to TRBD1. Germline loops: CDR1 MNHNS, CDR2 SASEGT. Trimming took 3 bases from V and 10 from J; bases not matched to a gene: 13. The CDR3 extends over 16 amino acids.

This chain joins TRBV18 and TRBJ2-1, with 7 bases identical to TRBD2. This CDR3 is built from 16 residues. The V and J ends lost 1 base and 6 bases, in that order; junction bases with no gene match: 9. Germline V gives CDR1 KGHSH, CDR2 LQKENI. The CDR3 reads CASSPLRAPGGNEQFF. CDR3 nucleotides: TGTGCCAGCTCACCACTTAGGGCCCCGGGGGGCAATGAGCAGTTCTTC.

This clone has a single count. The chain is built from TRBV7-3 and TRBJ2-1; 9 bases map to TRBD2. V was clipped by 4 bases and J by 4 bases; unmatched bases: 8. The V gene's germline CDR1 is SGHTA and CDR2 FQGTGA. The length of the CDR3 is 16 residues. CDR3 residues: CASSSEGTSRYNEQFF. CDR3 nucleotides: TGTGCCAGCAGCTCCGAAGGGACTAGCCGATACAATGAGCAGTTCTTC.

The chain employs TRBV2 and TRBJ2-3; D possibly corresponds to TRBD2 (6 bases). Trimming removed 2 bases at V and 3 bases at J, with 15 bases between. CDR1 and CDR2 (germline): SNHLY, FYNNEI. This CDR3 spans 16 amino acids. CDR3 sequence: CASSERAGGVTDTQYF. The CDR3 DNA is TGTGCCAGCAGTGAACGGGCGGGCGGGGTAACAGATACGCAGTATTTT.

The chain uses TRBV12-3 or TRBV12-4 and TRBJ2-2; D call uncertain. The CDR3 has 12 amino acids. Trimming shortened V by 5 bases and J by 6 bases, and 7 bases separated the two germline ends. The CDR3 nucleotides are TGTGCCAGCAGTCCCCCCTCCGGGGAGCTGTTTTTT. It translates to CASSPPSGELFF.